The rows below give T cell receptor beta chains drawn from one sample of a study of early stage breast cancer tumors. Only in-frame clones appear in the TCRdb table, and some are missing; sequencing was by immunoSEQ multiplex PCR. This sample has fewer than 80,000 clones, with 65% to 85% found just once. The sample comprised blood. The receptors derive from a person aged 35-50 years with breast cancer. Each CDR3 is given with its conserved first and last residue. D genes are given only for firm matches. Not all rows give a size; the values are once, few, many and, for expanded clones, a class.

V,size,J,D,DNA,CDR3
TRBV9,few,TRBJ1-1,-,TGTGCCAGCAGCGTAGGAGGGATGAACACTGAAGCTTTCTTT,CASSVGGMNTEAFF
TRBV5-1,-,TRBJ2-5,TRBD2,TGCGCCAGCGCCCGACGGGGGGGTAAAGAGACCCAGTACTTC,CASARRGGKETQYF
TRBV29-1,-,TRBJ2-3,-,TGCAGCGTCCGGGCCATAGCCACAGATACGCAGTATTTT,CSVRAIATDTQYF
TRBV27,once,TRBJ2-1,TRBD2,TGTGCCAGCAGTATCGTAGCGGGAGCCTACAATGAGCAGTTCTTC,CASSIVAGAYNEQFF
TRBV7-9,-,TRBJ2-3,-,TGTGCCAGCAGCTTAAGCCCGCAGAAACCCACAGATACGCAGTATTTT,CASSLSPQKPTDTQYF
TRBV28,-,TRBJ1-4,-,TGTGCCAGTGTGGGGATACTTAATGAAAAACTGTTTTTT,CASVGILNEKLFF
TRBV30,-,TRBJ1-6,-,TGTGCCTGGAGTGGCGCTAAGAGGAATTCACCCCTCCACTTT,CAWSGAKRNSPLHF
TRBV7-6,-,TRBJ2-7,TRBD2,TGTGCCAGCAGCCGCGTAGCGGGAGGACTGAGCTCCTACGAGCAGTACTTC,CASSRVAGGLSSYEQYF
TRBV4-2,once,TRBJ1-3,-,TGTGCCAGCAGCCAATTGACAGATTCTGGAAACACCATATATTTT,CASSQLTDSGNTIYF
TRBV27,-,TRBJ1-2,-,TGTGCCAGCAGTTTAACAGCCACTAACTATGGCTACACCTTC,CASSLTATNYGYTF
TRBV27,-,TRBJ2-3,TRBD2,TGTGCCAGCACCCTCGGGGGGACTAGCGGGATATGGACAGATACGCAGTATTTT,CASTLGGTSGIWTDTQYF
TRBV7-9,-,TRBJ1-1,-,TGTGCCAGCAGCGCAACAGTCGTCACTGAAGCTTTCTTT,CASSATVVTEAFF
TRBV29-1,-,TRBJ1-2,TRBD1,TGCAGCGTTGAAGATCCTGACAGGGGGCCTTACTATGGCTACACCTTC,CSVEDPDRGPYYGYTF
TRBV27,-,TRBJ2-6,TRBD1,TGTGCCAGCAGTTTGTCAACAGGGGAATCTGGGGCCAACGTCCTGACTTTC,CASSLSTGESGANVLTF
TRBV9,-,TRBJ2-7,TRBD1,TGTGCCAGCAGCTTAATAGGAGAGCCGGGACAGGGAGGCGAGCAGTACTTC,CASSLIGEPGQGGEQYF
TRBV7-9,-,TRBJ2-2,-,TGTGCCAGCAGCACCCCACAGGGAACCGGGGAGCTGTTTTTT,CASSTPQGTGELFF
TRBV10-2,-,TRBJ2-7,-,TGCGCCAGCAGCCAGAGCTCCTACGAGCAGTACTTC,CASSQSSYEQYF
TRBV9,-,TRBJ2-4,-,TGTGCCAGCAGCGTAGAGGGGTCCAGCGCTATAGCCAAAAACATTCAGTACTTC,CASSVEGSSAIAKNIQYF
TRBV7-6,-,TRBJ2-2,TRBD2,TGTGCCAGCAGCTTACGCGGGAGGCAAAACCCCGGGGAGCTGTTTTTT,CASSLRGRQNPGELFF
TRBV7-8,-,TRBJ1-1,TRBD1,TGTGCCAGCAGGGGACAGAAGAACACTGAAGCTTTCTTT,CASRGQKNTEAFF
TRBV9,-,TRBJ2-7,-,TGTGCCAGCAGCGTAGCGGCAGGGGAATCCTACGAGCAGTACTTC,CASSVAAGESYEQYF
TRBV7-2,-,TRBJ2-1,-,TGTGCCAGCAGCTTATCATATATCGACAATGAGCAGTTCTTC,CASSLSYIDNEQFF
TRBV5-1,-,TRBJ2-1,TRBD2,TGCGCCAGCAGCCCCCAAAAGACTAGCTGGCGGAATGAGCAGTTCTTC,CASSPQKTSWRNEQFF
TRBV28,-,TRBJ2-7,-,TGTGCCAGCGGGGGAAGATTTGCCTACGAGCAGTACTTC,CASGGRFAYEQYF
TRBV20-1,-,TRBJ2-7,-,TGCAGTTCATTACAGGGCTACGAGCAGTACTTC,CSSLQGYEQYF
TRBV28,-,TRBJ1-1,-,TGTGCCAGCAGGACAGGTTTGAACACTGAAGCTTTCTTT,CASRTGLNTEAFF
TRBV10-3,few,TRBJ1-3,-,TGTGCCATCAGGGGACTAATCGGAAACACCATATATTTT,CAIRGLIGNTIYF
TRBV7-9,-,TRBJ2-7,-,TGTGCCAGCAGCTTAGTGTCGTACGAGCAGTACTTC,CASSLVSYEQYF
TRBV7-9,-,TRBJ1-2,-,TGTGCCAGCAGCTTAGGGGACGGTTCTAACTATGGCTACACCTTC,CASSLGDGSNYGYTF